The following is a T cell receptor (beta chain) sequence with its context. Its antigen is as yet unknown. These data are taken from a study of naive and memory T cell subsets. Study results and limitations: Possibly reflecting memory cells re-expressing CD45RA, a few larger clonotypes occurred in naive repertoires, especially CD8. TCR counts from RNA may reflect activation-linked expression changes. Clonotypes here are unpaired alpha or beta chain sequences.

Both TRBC1 and TRBC2 were covered by a beta constant-region primer of two equimolar oligonucleotides. Four rounds of PCR amplified the ligated cDNA using nested alpha and beta constant-region primers plus SP2. One entry per CDR3 protein, called by TCRdb with MiXCR from the UMI-ligation and nested PCR reads. This sample has 95,000 to 110,000 distinct CDR3 sequences, with roughly 15% found just once. The CDR3 is made up of 12 amino acids. Germline CDR1 reads SNHLY; CDR2 reads FYNNEI. The ends were cut back, 6 bases at V and 2 bases at J, with 7 bases in the middle. Sequential positive selection took CD4 T cells first, then CD8 T cells.

This receptor was identified in a human donor in good health. Specimen: naive CD8+ T cells from blood. V is TRBV2 and J is TRBJ1-2, with D unresolved. Written as DNA, the CDR3 is TGTGCCAGCAGCGACGACAACTATGGCTACACCTTC. Its translation: CASSDDNYGYTF.